This is a list of T cell receptor beta chains from one sample in a study of blood T cell repertoires in COVID-19. Profiling relied on immunoSEQ multiplex PCR, and the TCRdb table lists in-frame clones only, not all of them. The profile shows more than 150,000 clones, more than 80% of them singletons. Input material: peripheral blood. These receptors were taken from a middle-aged woman with acute or convalescent COVID-19. The CDR3 runs from the conserved cysteine through the conserved F or W. Where a row states a size, it is once, few, many or the class of an expanded clone; other rows omit it.

size | J | V | CDR3
. | TRBJ2-1 | TRBV2 | CASSEAWGTYYNEQFF
. | TRBJ2-1 | TRBV14 | CASSQDLGGYEQFF
. | TRBJ2-2 | TRBV19 | CASSITGGDLFVSNTGELFF
. | TRBJ1-1 | TRBV11-2 | CASSLRKDSNTEAFF
. | TRBJ2-5 | TRBV9 | CASTNGAGGGETQYF
. | TRBJ1-2 | TRBV7-9 | CASSFAATGRSNYGYTF
. | TRBJ1-5 | TRBV6-1 | CASSESGLLAAQHF
. | TRBJ2-1 | TRBV21-1 | CASSFEGPNNEQFF
. | TRBJ2-3 | TRBV2 | CASRRRLAGGTDTQYF
. | TRBJ2-1 | TRBV6-5 | CASTRFNEQFF
once | TRBJ2-7 | TRBV5-1 | CASSLASPGNYEQYF
. | TRBJ2-7 | TRBV20-1 | CSASSSYEQYF
. | TRBJ2-3 | TRBV5-1 | CASSFGTSSSDTQYF
many | TRBJ2-2 | TRBV6-4 | CASSDRGNTGELFF
. | TRBJ1-2 | TRBV7-9 | CASTDRSYGYTF
. | TRBJ1-1 | TRBV28 | CASSFGAGRTEAFF
. | TRBJ1-3 | TRBV6-5 | CASSTLTGSGNTIYF
. | TRBJ1-1 | TRBV6-5 | CASTRTLGTEAFF
. | TRBJ2-3 | TRBV5-1 | CASSPGPGTAYTDTQYF
once | TRBJ2-7 | TRBV10-2 | CASTLQATSYEQYF